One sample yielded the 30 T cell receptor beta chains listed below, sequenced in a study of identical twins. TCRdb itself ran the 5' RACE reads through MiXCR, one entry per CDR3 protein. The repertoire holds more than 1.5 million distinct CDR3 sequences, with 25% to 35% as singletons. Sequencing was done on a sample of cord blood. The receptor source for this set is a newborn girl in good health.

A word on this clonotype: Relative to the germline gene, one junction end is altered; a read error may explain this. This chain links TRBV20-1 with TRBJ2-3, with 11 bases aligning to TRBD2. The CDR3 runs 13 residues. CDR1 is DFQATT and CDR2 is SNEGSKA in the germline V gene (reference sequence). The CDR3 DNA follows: TGCAGTGGACTAGCGGGGCATACAGATACGCGGTATTTT. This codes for CSGLAGHTDTRYF.

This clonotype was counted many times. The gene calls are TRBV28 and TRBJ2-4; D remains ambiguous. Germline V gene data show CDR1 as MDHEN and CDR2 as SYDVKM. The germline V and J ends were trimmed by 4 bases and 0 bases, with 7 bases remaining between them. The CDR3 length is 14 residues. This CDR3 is CASSSGLAKNIQYF. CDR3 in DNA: TGTGCCAGCAGTTCTGGGCTAGCCAAAAACATTCAGTACTTC.

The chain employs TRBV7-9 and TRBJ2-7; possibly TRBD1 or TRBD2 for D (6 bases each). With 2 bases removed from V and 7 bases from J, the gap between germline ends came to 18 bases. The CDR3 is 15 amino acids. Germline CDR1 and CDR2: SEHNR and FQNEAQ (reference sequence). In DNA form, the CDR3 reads TGTGCCAGCAGCTTACGAGGGGGGTCTAACAATGAGCAGTACTTC. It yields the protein CASSLRGGSNNEQYF.

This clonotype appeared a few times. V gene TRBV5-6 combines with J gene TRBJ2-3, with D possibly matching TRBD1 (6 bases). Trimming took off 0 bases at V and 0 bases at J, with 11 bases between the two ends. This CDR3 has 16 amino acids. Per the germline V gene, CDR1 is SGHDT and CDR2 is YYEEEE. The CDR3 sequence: CASSLEPRGSTDTQYF. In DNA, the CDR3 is TGTGCCAGCAGCTTGGAGCCTAGGGGGAGCACAGATACGCAGTATTTT.

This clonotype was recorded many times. CDR3 DNA sequence: TGTGCCATCAGTGTGTGGGAGGGCCTCTACAATGAGCAGTTCTTC. It specifies CAISVWEGLYNEQFF. The V gene is TRBV10-3, the J gene TRBJ2-1, with TRBD2 matching 7 bases. Germline CDR1 is ENHRY and CDR2 is SYGVKD. This CDR3 is 15 amino acids long. The trim removed 4 bases at V and 3 bases at J, leaving 6 bases unmatched.

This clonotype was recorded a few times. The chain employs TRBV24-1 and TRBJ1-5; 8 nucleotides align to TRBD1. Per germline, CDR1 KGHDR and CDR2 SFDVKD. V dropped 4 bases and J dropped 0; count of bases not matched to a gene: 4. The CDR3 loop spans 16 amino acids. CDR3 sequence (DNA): TGTGCCACCAGTGAGGAGGACAGGGATAGCAATCAGCCCCAGCATTTT. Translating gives CATSEEDRDSNQPQHF.

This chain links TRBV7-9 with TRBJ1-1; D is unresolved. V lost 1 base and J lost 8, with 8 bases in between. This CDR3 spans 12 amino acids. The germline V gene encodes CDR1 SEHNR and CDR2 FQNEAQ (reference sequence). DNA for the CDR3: TGTGCCAGCAGCTTAGTTAGTAAGGAAGCTTTCTTT. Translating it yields CASSLVSKEAFF.

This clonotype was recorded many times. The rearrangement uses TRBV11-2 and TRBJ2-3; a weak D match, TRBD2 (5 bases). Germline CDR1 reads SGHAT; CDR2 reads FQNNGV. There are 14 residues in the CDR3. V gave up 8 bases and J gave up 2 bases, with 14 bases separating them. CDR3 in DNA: TGTGCCAGCTCACCCGGACTGAACACAGATACGCAGTATTTT. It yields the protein CASSPGLNTDTQYF.

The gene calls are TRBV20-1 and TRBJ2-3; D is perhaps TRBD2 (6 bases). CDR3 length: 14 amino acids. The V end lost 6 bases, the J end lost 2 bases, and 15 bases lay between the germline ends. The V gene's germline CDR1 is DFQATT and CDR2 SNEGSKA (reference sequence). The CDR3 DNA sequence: TGCAGTGCCACGGGACTCCTAACCACAGATACGCAGTATTTT. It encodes CSATGLLTTDTQYF.

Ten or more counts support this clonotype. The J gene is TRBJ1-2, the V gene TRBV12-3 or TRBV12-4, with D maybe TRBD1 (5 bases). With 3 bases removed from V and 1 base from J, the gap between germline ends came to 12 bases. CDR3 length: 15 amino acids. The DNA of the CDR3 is TGTGCCAGCAGTTTCGATGGCAGGGTTAACTATGGCTACACCTTC. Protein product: CASSFDGRVNYGYTF.

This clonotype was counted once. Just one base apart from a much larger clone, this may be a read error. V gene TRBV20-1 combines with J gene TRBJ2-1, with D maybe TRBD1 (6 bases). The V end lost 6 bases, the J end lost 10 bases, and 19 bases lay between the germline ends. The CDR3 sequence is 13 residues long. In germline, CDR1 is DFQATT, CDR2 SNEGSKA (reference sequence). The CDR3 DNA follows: TGCAGTGCCGAGACAGGTCCCTCCTACGAGCAGTTCTTC. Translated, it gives CSAETGPSYEQFF.

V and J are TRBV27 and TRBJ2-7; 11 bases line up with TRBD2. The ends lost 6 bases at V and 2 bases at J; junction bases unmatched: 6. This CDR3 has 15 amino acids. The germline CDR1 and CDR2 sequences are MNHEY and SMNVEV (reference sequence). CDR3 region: CASRPPGLAAYEQYF. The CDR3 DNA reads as TGTGCCAGCAGGCCACCGGGACTAGCGGCCTACGAGCAGTACTTC.

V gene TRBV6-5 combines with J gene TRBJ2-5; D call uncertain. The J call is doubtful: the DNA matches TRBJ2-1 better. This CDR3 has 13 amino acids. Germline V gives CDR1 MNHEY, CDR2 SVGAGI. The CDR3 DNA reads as TGTGCCCTCGCTTCCGAGTACCAAGAGACCCAGTTCTTC. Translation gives CALASEYQETQFF.

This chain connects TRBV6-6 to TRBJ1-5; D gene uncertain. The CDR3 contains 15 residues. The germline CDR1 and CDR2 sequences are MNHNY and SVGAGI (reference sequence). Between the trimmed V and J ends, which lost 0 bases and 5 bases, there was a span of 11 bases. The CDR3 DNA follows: TGTGCCAGCAGTTACTCGAGGTCATCCGATCAGCCCCAGCATTTT. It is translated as CASSYSRSSDQPQHF.

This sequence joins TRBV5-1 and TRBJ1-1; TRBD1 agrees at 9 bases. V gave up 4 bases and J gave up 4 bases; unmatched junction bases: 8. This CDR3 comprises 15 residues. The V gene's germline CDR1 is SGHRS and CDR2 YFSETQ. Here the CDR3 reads CASSLRDRVPTEAFF. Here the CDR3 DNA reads TGCGCCAGCAGCCTCCGGGACAGGGTCCCCACTGAAGCTTTCTTT. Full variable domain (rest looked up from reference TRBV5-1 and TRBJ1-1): KAGVTQTPRYLIKTRGQQVTLSCSPISGHRSVSWYQQTPGQGLQFLFEYFSETQRNKGNFPGRFSGRQFSNSRSEMNVSTLELGDSALYLCASSLRDRVPTEAFFGQGTRLTVV.

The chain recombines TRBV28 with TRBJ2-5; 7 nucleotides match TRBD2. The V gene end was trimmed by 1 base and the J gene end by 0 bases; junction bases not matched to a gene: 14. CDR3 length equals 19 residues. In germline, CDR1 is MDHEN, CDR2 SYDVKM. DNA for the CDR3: TGTGCCAGCAGTTTATTGAAGAAAGTAGCGGGCAGGTACCAAGAGACCCAGTACTTC. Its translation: CASSLLKKVAGRYQETQYF.

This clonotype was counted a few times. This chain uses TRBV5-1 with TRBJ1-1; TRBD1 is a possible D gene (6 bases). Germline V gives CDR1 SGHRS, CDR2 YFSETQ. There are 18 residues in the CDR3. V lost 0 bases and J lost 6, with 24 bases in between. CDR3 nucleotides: TGCGCCAGCAGCTTGGGGTCGGTGGAAGGGGGGCGCTTCTCTGAAGCTTTCTTT. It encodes CASSLGSVEGGRFSEAFF.

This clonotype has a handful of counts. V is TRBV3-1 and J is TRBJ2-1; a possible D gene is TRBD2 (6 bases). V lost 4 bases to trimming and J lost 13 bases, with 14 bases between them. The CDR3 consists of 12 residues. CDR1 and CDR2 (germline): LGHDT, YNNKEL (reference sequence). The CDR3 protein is CASSPPGGSQFF. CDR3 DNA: TGTGCCAGCAGCCCTCCCGGGGGATCTCAGTTCTTC.

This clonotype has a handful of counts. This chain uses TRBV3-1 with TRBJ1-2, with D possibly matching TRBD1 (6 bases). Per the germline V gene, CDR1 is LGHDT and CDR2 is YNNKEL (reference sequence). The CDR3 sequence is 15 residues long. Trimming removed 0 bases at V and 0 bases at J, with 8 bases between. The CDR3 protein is CASSQDWTANYGYTF. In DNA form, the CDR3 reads TGTGCCAGCAGCCAAGACTGGACAGCTAACTATGGCTACACCTTC.

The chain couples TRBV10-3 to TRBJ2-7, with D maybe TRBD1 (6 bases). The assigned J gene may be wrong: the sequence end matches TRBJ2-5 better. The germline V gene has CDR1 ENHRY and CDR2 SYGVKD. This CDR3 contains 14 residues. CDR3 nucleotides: TGTGCCATCAGTGTGCCCGGGACAAAGGAGACCCAGTACTTC. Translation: CAISVPGTKETQYF.

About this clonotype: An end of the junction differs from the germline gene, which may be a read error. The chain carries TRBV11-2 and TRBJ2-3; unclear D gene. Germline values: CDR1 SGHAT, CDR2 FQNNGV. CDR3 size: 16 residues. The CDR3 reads CASGLASSPSTDTQYF. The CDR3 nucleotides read TGTGCCAGCGGCTTAGCCTCGAGTCCTAGCACAGATACGCAGTATTTT.

CDR3 loop: CASSFFYRETQYF. DNA for the CDR3: TGTGCCAGCAGTTTTTTTTACAGAGAGACCCAGTACTTC. The chain couples TRBV27 to TRBJ2-5; no clear D. Between the trimmed V and J ends, which lost 3 bases and 4 bases, there was a span of 9 bases. The CDR3 length is 13 residues. Germline lookup yields CDR1 MNHEY and CDR2 SMNVEV (reference sequence).

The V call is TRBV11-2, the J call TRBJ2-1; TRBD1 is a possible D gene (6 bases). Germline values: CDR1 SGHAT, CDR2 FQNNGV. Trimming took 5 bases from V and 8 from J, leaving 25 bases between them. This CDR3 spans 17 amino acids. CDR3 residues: CASSPPRGYDSLDEQFF. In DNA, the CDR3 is TGTGCCAGCAGCCCACCGAGGGGGTACGATAGTTTAGATGAGCAGTTCTTC. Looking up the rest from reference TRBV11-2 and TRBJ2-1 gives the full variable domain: EAGVAQSPRYKIIEKRQSVAFWCNPISGHATLYWYQQILGQGPKLLIQFQNNGVVDDSQLPKDRFSAERLKGVDSTLKIQPAKLEDSAVYLCASSPPRGYDSLDEQFFGPGTRLTVL.

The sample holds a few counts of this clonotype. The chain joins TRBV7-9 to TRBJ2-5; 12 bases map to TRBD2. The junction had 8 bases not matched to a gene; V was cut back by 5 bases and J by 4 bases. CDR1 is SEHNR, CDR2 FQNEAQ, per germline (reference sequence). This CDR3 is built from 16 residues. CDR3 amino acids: CASSRSATSGRETQYF. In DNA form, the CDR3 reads TGTGCCAGCAGCCGTTCCGCGACTAGCGGGAGAGAGACCCAGTACTTC. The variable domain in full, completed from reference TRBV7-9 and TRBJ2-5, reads DTGVSQNPRHKITKRGQNVTFRCDPISEHNRLYWYRQTLGQGPEFLTYFQNEAQLEKSRLLSDRFSAERPKGSFSTLEIQRTEQGDSAMYLCASSRSATSGRETQYFGPGTRLLVL.

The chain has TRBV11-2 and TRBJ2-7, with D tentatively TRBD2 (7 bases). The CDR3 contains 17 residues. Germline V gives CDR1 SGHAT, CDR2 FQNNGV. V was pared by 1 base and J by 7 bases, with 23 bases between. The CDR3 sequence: CASSLVPGRGPYNEQYF. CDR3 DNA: TGTGCCAGCAGCTTAGTCCCGGGGCGGGGGCCTTACAATGAGCAGTACTTC.

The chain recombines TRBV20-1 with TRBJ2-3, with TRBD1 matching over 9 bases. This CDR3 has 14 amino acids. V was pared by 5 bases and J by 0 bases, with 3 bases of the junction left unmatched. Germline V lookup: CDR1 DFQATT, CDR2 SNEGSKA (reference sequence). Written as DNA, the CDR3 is TGCAGTGCTCCGGGACAGGGCAGCACAGATACGCAGTATTTT. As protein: CSAPGQGSTDTQYF.

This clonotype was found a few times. CDR3 loop: CASSQGLVASGRRADTQYF. DNA for the CDR3: TGCGCCAGCAGCCAAGGATTGGTGGCTAGCGGGAGAAGAGCAGATACGCAGTATTTT. The chain employs TRBV4-1 and TRBJ2-3; 10 bases are shared with TRBD2. Germline-derived CDR1 and CDR2 are MGHRA and YSYEKL. J gave up 4 bases and V 1 base, and 14 bases lay outside the gene matches. The CDR3 has 19 amino acids.

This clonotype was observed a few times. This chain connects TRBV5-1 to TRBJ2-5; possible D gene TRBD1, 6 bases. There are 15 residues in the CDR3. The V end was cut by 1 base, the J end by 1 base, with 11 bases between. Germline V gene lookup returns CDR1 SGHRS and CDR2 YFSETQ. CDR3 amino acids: CASSLFKTGQETQYF. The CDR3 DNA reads TGCGCCAGCAGCTTGTTTAAGACAGGCCAAGAGACCCAGTACTTC.

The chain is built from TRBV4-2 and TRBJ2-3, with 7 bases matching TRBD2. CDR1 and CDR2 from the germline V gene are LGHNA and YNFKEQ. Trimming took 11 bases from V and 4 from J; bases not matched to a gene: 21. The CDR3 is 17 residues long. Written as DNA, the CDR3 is TGTGCCCGCGGAACCCATCTCGTGCGGGAGTCCCCAGATACGCAGTATTTT. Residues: CARGTHLVRESPDTQYF.

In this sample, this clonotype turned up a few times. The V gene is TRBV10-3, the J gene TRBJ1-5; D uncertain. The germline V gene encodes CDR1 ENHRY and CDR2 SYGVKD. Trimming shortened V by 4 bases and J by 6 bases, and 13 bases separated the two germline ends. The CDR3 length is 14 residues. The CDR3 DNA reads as TGTGCCATCAGTGCGGTTTGGGGAGGTCAGCCCCAGCATTTT. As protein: CAISAVWGGQPQHF.